This T cell receptor beta chain was retrieved from a study of T cell responses to AZD1222 COVID-19 vaccine. Here immunoSEQ multiplex PCR was the method, and the copy in TCRdb shows in-frame clones only, minus some. The sample has more than 120,000 clones, approximately 85% seen once; the top ten hold under 5.5%. The CDR3 contains 14 residues. CDR1 is LNHDA and CDR2 is SQIVND in the germline V gene (reference sequence). Trimming took 2 bases from V and 8 from J, leaving 15 bases between them. The genes are TRBV19 and TRBJ1-1; the D is unclear. Sequencing used peripheral blood, obtained 28 days after the second dose of the MenACWY control vaccine. The source of this sequence is an adult who received the MenACWY meningococcal vaccine as a control. The CDR3 DNA is TGTGCCAGTAGTATATTAGAGGACCCCCGGGAAGCTTTCTTT. Encoded protein: CASSILEDPREAFF.